These 7 T cell receptor beta chains were sequenced from one sample in a study of blood T cell repertoires in COVID-19. The assay was immunoSEQ multiplex PCR, and TCRdb's table has in-frame clones only and misses some. Of 220,000 or so clones in the sample, roughly 80% were seen once. Sequenced sample: PBMCs or T cells enriched from blood (not recorded which). The receptor source for this set is a woman in her 40s with acute COVID-19.

This chain uses TRBV27 with TRBJ1-5, with no clear D. The CDR3 extends over 14 amino acids. CDR1 and CDR2 from the germline V gene are MNHEY and SMNVEV (reference sequence). V gave up 5 bases and J gave up 6 bases, with 14 bases separating them. Here the CDR3 DNA reads TGTGCCAGCAGTCGGTGGGGAGAAGGTCAGCCCCAGCATTTT. It specifies CASSRWGEGQPQHF.

This chain links TRBV6-1 with TRBJ1-2; perhaps TRBD1 as D (6 bases). The CDR3 runs 14 residues. CDR1 is MNHNS, CDR2 SASEGT, per germline. V lost 3 bases to trimming and J lost 6 bases, with 14 bases between them. CDR3 DNA sequence: TGTGCCAGCAGTGAGCCAGGGGCAGGAGATGGCTACACCTTC. This encodes CASSEPGAGDGYTF.

The rearrangement uses TRBV25-1 and TRBJ1-3, with TRBD1 matching over 8 bases. After removal of 5 bases from V and 3 bases from J, the junction contained 6 bases not matched to a gene. Germline V CDR1 and CDR2: MGHDK, SYGVNS. CDR3 length equals 15 residues. The CDR3 sequence: CASSLSGQGGNTIYF. DNA of the CDR3: TGTGCCAGCAGTCTCTCCGGACAGGGTGGAAACACCATATATTTT.

This sequence joins TRBV4-2 and TRBJ2-3; TRBD2 matches at 8 bases. The CDR3 has 15 residues. The J segment lost 1 base and the V segment lost 8 bases, leaving 8 bases of the junction unmatched. Per germline, CDR1 LGHNA and CDR2 YNFKEQ. This chain's CDR3 is CASAGKRGRTDTQYF. The CDR3 nucleotides read TGTGCCAGCGCGGGCAAGCGGGGGCGCACAGATACGCAGTATTTT.

The V gene is TRBV4-2, the J gene TRBJ1-5; tentative D call: TRBD1 (5 bases). Germline V gives CDR1 LGHNA, CDR2 YNFKEQ. The CDR3 contains 16 residues. V was clipped by 0 bases and J by 4 bases, with 13 bases between them. The CDR3 loop is CASSQEEQEMNQPQHF. In DNA form, the CDR3 reads TGTGCCAGCAGCCAAGAGGAACAGGAGATGAATCAGCCCCAGCATTTT.

This chain connects TRBV4-3 to TRBJ2-5; maybe TRBD1 (6 bases). The ends were cut back, 0 bases at V and 8 bases at J, with 19 bases in the middle. The germline CDR1 and CDR2 sequences are LGHNA and YSLEER. This CDR3 comprises 16 residues. The DNA for the CDR3 is TGCGCCAGCAGCCAAGATTATCGAGACAGACAGGATACCCAGTACTTC. Translation gives CASSQDYRDRQDTQYF.

The table lists this clone with a few counts. The chain is built from TRBV28 and TRBJ1-3; D not resolved. Trimming stripped 3 bases from V and 4 bases from J, with 7 bases between. The CDR3 consists of 13 residues. The V gene's germline CDR1 is MDHEN and CDR2 SYDVKM. The DNA of the CDR3 is TGTGCCAGCAGTTTGGAACAGGGAAACACCATATATTTT. Encoded protein: CASSLEQGNTIYF.